These 10 T cell receptor beta chains share one sample of origin, sequenced in a study of T cell responses to AZD1222 COVID-19 vaccine. TCRdb's copy holds only in-frame clones and misses some; the assay was immunoSEQ multiplex PCR. This repertoire shows roughly 100,000 clones, 84% found once; its top ten account for 15% to 20%. The specimen comprised peripheral blood, sampled on day 0 of AZD1222 vaccination. Source of these receptors: an adult in good health.

The V gene is TRBV11-3, the J gene TRBJ1-2; 7 bases map to TRBD1. Germline V gives CDR1 SGHNT, CDR2 YENEEA. CDR3 length equals 14 residues. Trimming at V came to 8 bases and at J to 4 bases, leaving 10 bases not matched to a gene. CDR3 sequence: CASGQEGGRYGYTF. The CDR3 DNA follows: TGTGCCAGCGGACAGGAGGGGGGCCGCTATGGCTACACCTTC.

This rearrangement joins TRBV7-2 to TRBJ1-2; TRBD1 is a possible D gene (5 bases). The V gene's germline CDR1 is SGHTA and CDR2 FQGNSA. The ends were cut back, 1 base at V and 3 bases at J, with 9 bases in the middle. This CDR3 contains 14 residues. CDR3 residues: CASSLDVGDYGYTF. For the CDR3, the DNA is TGTGCCAGCAGCTTAGACGTAGGGGACTATGGCTACACCTTC. Using reference TRBV7-2 and TRBJ1-2 for the parts outside the CDR3, the full variable domain is GAGVSQSPSNKVTEKGKDVELRCDPISGHTALYWYRQSLGQGLEFLIYFQGNSAPDKSGLPSDRFSAERTGGSVSTLTIQRTQQEDSAVYLCASSLDVGDYGYTFGSGTRLTVV.

This rearrangement joins TRBV4-3 to TRBJ1-5; no clear D. V was pared by 0 bases and J by 5 bases, with 8 bases between. CDR3 size: 14 residues. Germline values: CDR1 LGHNA, CDR2 YSLEER. The CDR3, as DNA: TGCGCCAGCAGCCAAGATCGGCAAGATCAGCCCCAGCATTTT. It yields the protein CASSQDRQDQPQHF.

The chain links TRBV18 to TRBJ1-1; no clear D gene. The V end was cut by 6 bases, the J end by 0 bases, with 11 bases between. In germline, CDR1 is KGHSH, CDR2 LQKENI. This CDR3 comprises 14 residues. DNA for the CDR3: TGTGCCAGCTCGCAGGATACCATGAACACTGAAGCTTTCTTT. Translating it yields CASSQDTMNTEAFF.

This clone was observed at least ten times. V is TRBV7-2 and J is TRBJ2-3; D unresolved. Trimming stripped 3 bases from V and 2 bases from J, with 9 bases between. The CDR3 totals 14 residues. Per the germline V gene, CDR1 is SGHTA and CDR2 is FQGNSA. The chain's CDR3 is CASSLGVNTDTQYF. CDR3 DNA: TGTGCCAGCAGCTTGGGCGTAAACACAGATACGCAGTATTTT.

A note on this clone: At the DNA level, this CDR3 is encoded by other sequences in the same sample as well. The CDR3 region has the DNA TGTGCCAGTAGCGGCGGGGGCACAGATACGCAGTATTTT. This gives the protein CASSGGGTDTQYF. J is TRBJ2-3 and V is TRBV19; weak D call: TRBD2 (6 bases). CDR1 and CDR2 (germline): LNHDA, SQIVND (reference sequence). V was shortened by 6 bases and J by 1 base, with 8 bases between the two germline ends. CDR3 length: 13 residues.

V gene TRBV6-5 combines with J gene TRBJ2-7; no firm D call. CDR1 and CDR2 from the germline V gene are MNHEY and SVGAGI. This CDR3 has 15 residues. V was clipped by 7 bases and J by 2 bases, with 18 bases between them. CDR3 region: CASNGGQVTTYEQYF. CDR3 sequence (DNA): TGTGCCAGCAACGGTGGTCAGGTTACCACCTACGAGCAGTACTTC.

V is TRBV11-3 and J is TRBJ1-6; no definite D call. Germline lookup yields CDR1 SGHNT and CDR2 YENEEA. Trimming cost V 2 bases and J 11 bases, with 10 bases left between them. The CDR3 loop spans 13 amino acids. The CDR3 loop is CASSLPGRAPLHF. Here the CDR3 DNA reads TGTGCCAGCAGCTTACCCGGACGGGCACCCCTCCACTTT.

The V call is TRBV28, the J call TRBJ2-7, with D possibly matching TRBD1 (6 bases). The CDR3 has 13 residues. Germline V gene sequence: CDR1 MDHEN, CDR2 SYDVKM. V was shortened by 8 bases and J by 1 base, with 12 bases between the two germline ends. CDR3 region: CASASGQSYEQYF. The CDR3 DNA reads as TGTGCCAGCGCCTCCGGACAGTCCTACGAGCAGTACTTC. The entire variable domain, with the rest obtained from reference TRBV28 and TRBJ2-7, is as follows: DVKVTQSSRYLVKRTGEKVFLECVQDMDHENMFWYRQDPGLGLRLIYFSYDVKMKEKGDIPEGYSVSREKKERFSLILESASTNQTSMYLCASASGQSYEQYFGPGTRLTVT.

The V gene is TRBV5-1, the J gene TRBJ2-1, with D possibly being TRBD1 (6 bases). There are 14 residues in the CDR3. CDR1 and CDR2 (germline): SGHRS, YFSETQ. V shed 3 bases and J shed 0 bases, with 7 bases lying between them. The CDR3 sequence: CASSSDSSYNEQFF. DNA of the CDR3: TGCGCCAGCAGCTCGGACAGCTCCTACAATGAGCAGTTCTTC.